This TCR beta chain came from a study of OX40 agonist ivuxolimab in advanced cancers. This clone came up once. Patients who had autoimmune disease history or got systemic immunosuppression were left out. The investigators sampled blood at baseline, at cycle 4 day 1, and at cycle 7 day 1. TCRdb's table, derived via immunoSEQ multiplex PCR, lists solely in-frame clones and lacks some. The repertoire has 40,000 to 60,000 clones, around 87% of them found once; the top ten carry 1.9%. J lost 4 bases, V lost 0 bases, and 7 bases had no gene match. The V gene's germline CDR1 is LGHNA and CDR2 YSLEER. CDR3 size: 16 residues.

Here the sequenced sample was CD4+ or CD8+ T cells sorted from blood, taken in a trial of the OX40 agonist ivuxolimab. The chain uses TRBV4-3 and TRBJ2-3, with TRBD2 identical over 7 bases. This clonotype originated in an adult with an advanced solid tumor such as melanoma, head and neck, liver or kidney cancer. CDR3 amino acids: CASSQESSGNADTQYF. DNA for the CDR3: TGCGCCAGCAGCCAAGAGTCGAGCGGGAACGCAGATACGCAGTATTTT.